These 3 T cell receptor beta chains were sequenced from one sample in a study of T cells of healthy individuals. MiXCR, run by TCRdb on the 5' RACE reads, gives a single entry per CDR3 protein. This sample has about 60,000 distinct CDR3 sequences, with 16% found just once. The receptors derive from a human donor in good health.

The chain couples TRBV2 to TRBJ2-1; D may be TRBD1 (6 bases). Trimming pared 4 bases from V and 3 bases from J, leaving 13 bases between. Germline CDR1 and CDR2: SNHLY and FYNNEI. There are 15 residues in the CDR3. CDR3 sequence: CASSVLGAVYNEQFF. CDR3 DNA sequence: TGTGCCAGCAGTGTTTTGGGGGCAGTCTACAATGAGCAGTTCTTC. The full variable domain, rest sourced from reference TRBV2 and TRBJ2-1, is EPEVTQTPSHQVTQMGQEVILRCVPISNHLYFYWYRQILGQKVEFLVSFYNNEISEKSEIFDDQFSVERPDGSNFTLKIRSTKLEDSAMYFCASSVLGAVYNEQFFGPGTRLTVL.

This clonotype came up many times. V gene TRBV5-5 combines with J gene TRBJ1-5, with D possibly matching TRBD1 (5 bases). Germline values: CDR1 SGHKS, CDR2 YYEKEE (reference sequence). Trimming took 2 bases from V and 0 from J, leaving 12 bases between them. The CDR3 extends over 16 amino acids. The CDR3 reads CASSFVPQGSNQPQHF. The CDR3 DNA sequence: TGTGCCAGCAGCTTTGTACCGCAGGGTAGCAATCAGCCCCAGCATTTT.

This clonotype was seen a handful of times. The chain links TRBV12-3 or TRBV12-4 to TRBJ1-6; TRBD1 is a possible D gene (5 bases). The CDR3 runs to 12 residues. With 7 bases removed from V and 11 bases from J, the gap between germline ends came to 12 bases. Written as DNA, the CDR3 is TGTGCCAGCACAGGGACGGGCACACCCCTCCACTTT. It is translated as CASTGTGTPLHF.